These 27 T cell receptor beta chains were all obtained from the same sample, sequenced in a study of T cells in localized non-small cell lung cancer. Here immunoSEQ multiplex PCR was the method, and the copy in TCRdb shows in-frame clones only, minus some. Here the sample spans under 4,000 clones, approximately 43% being singletons. The sample was lung tumor tissue, taken before any cancer treatment. The receptors were sampled from a male donor aged 60 or over with stage I lung adenocarcinoma.

This clone was observed a few times. The genes are TRBV11-3 and TRBJ2-3, with D possibly being TRBD1 (5 bases). The germline V gene encodes CDR1 SGHNT and CDR2 YENEEA. This CDR3 has 15 residues. V lost 5 bases, J lost 4 bases, and 16 bases lay in between. The DNA of the CDR3 is TGTGCCAGCAGCCCAGTTAATGGGGCCGCAGATACGCAGTATTTT. Its translation: CASSPVNGAADTQYF.

J is TRBJ1-1 and V is TRBV14, with unresolved D. V lost 1 base, J lost 0 bases, and 15 bases lay in between. The CDR3 has 17 residues. Germline loops: CDR1 SGHDN, CDR2 FVKESK. CDR3 in amino acids: CASSQVNWRQLNTEAFF. CDR3 coding DNA: TGTGCCAGCAGCCAAGTAAACTGGCGGCAGCTGAACACTGAAGCTTTCTTT.

This clone has a handful of counts. This chain connects TRBV11-3 to TRBJ2-6; perhaps TRBD2 as D (6 bases). Germline loops: CDR1 SGHNT, CDR2 YENEEA. The length of the CDR3 is 18 residues. With 5 bases removed from V and 0 bases from J, the gap between germline ends came to 17 bases. The CDR3 DNA is TGTGCCAGCAGCGACTCGGAGGGCATCGTCTCTGGGGCCAACGTCCTGACTTTC. This translates into CASSDSEGIVSGANVLTF.

This clone is labeled as medium-sized. The rearrangement uses TRBV6-8 and TRBJ1-2, with TRBD1 as a possible D gene (6 bases). Trimming took 6 bases from V and 4 from J, leaving 15 bases between them. Germline assignment: CDR1 MNHGY and CDR2 SAAAGT. The length of the CDR3 is 14 residues. The CDR3 loop is CASRPRGFIYGYTF. In DNA form, the CDR3 reads TGTGCCAGCAGGCCGAGGGGGTTCATCTATGGCTACACCTTC.

The V call is TRBV11-3, the J call TRBJ2-1, with 12 positions matching TRBD2. CDR3 length equals 15 residues. Looked up from germline, CDR1 is SGHNT and CDR2 is YENEEA. V shed 5 bases and J 5 bases; nucleotides not matched to a gene: 4. CDR3 nucleotides: TGTGCCAGCAGCCCGGGACTAGCGGGCAACAATGAGCAGTTCTTC. It is translated as CASSPGLAGNNEQFF.

In its sample, this clone was seen once. This chain connects TRBV19 to TRBJ1-2, with D unclear. V was pared by 3 bases and J by 4 bases, with 12 bases between. CDR1 LNHDA and CDR2 SQIVND come from the germline V gene (reference sequence). The length of the CDR3 is 14 residues. CDR3 in amino acids: CASSIRDMAYGYTF. DNA for the CDR3: TGTGCCAGTAGTATCCGTGACATGGCCTATGGCTACACCTTC.

This clone is judged medium-sized. The rearrangement joins TRBV11-3 to TRBJ2-2; D may be TRBD1 (6 bases). The germline V gene has CDR1 SGHNT and CDR2 YENEEA. The V gene lost 7 bases and the J gene lost 2 bases, with 11 bases spanning the gap. CDR3 length: 14 amino acids. The CDR3 nucleotides are TGTGCCAGCATGCTACAGGGTAACACCGGGGAGCTGTTTTTT. Residues: CASMLQGNTGELFF.

This clone has more than one count but fewer than ten. The junction shows a germline mismatch at one end, possibly a read error. This sequence joins TRBV11-3 and TRBJ1-2, with a tentative D call TRBD1 (5 bases). CDR1 SGHNT and CDR2 YENEEA come from the germline V gene. The CDR3 totals 14 residues. CDR3 bases: TGTACCAGCAGTCCACAGGAGGAGGCCTATGGCTACACCTTC. Translating it yields CTSSPQEEAYGYTF.

The V and J genes are TRBV14 and TRBJ1-2, with 7 positions matching TRBD1. The CDR3 length is 13 residues. Trimming took 4 bases from V and 6 from J; bases not matched to a gene: 5. CDR1 and CDR2 from the germline V gene are SGHDN and FVKESK. CDR3 region: CASSLRQGHGYTF. The CDR3 DNA follows: TGTGCCAGCAGCCTAAGACAGGGACATGGCTACACCTTC.

By sample share, this clone is medium-sized (0.01 to 0.1%). The CDR3 spells CAGEQSVSVGGYTF. DNA of the CDR3: TGTGCCGGAGAACAGTCTGTCTCAGTAGGTGGCTACACCTTC. The V gene is TRBV2, the J gene TRBJ1-2; D is ambiguous. The CDR3 totals 14 residues. With 11 bases removed from V and 7 bases from J, the gap between germline ends came to 23 bases. CDR1 SNHLY and CDR2 FYNNEI come from the germline V gene. Using reference TRBV2 and TRBJ1-2 for the parts outside the CDR3, the full variable domain is EPEVTQTPSHQVTQMGQEVILRCVPISNHLYFYWYRQILGQKVEFLVSFYNNEISEKSEIFDDQFSVERPDGSNFTLKIRSTKLEDSAMYFCAGEQSVSVGGYTFGSGTRLTVV.

The chain carries TRBV14 and TRBJ2-2; D remains ambiguous. The CDR3 covers 17 residues. Per germline, CDR1 SGHDN and CDR2 FVKESK. Trimming took 1 base from V and 0 from J, leaving 12 bases between them. The CDR3, as DNA: TGTGCCAGCAGCCAAGTGGTTGGCAGAACGAACACCGGGGAGCTGTTTTTT. This sequence encodes CASSQVVGRTNTGELFF.

The chain carries TRBV18 and TRBJ1-4; weak D call: TRBD1 (5 bases). The CDR3 covers 17 residues. V dropped 6 bases and J dropped 7 bases, with 24 bases sitting between them. Germline V CDR1 and CDR2: KGHSH, LQKENI. The CDR3 DNA is TGTGCCAGCTCCCCTTATCGGGACTCCGGCGTTGGTGAAAAACTGTTTTTT. Encoded protein: CASSPYRDSGVGEKLFF.

The genes are TRBV19 and TRBJ2-2; D is possibly TRBD1 (6 bases). The CDR3 is made up of 14 amino acids. Germline V gene sequence: CDR1 LNHDA, CDR2 SQIVND (reference sequence). Trimming left V 7 bases short and J 4 bases short, with 13 bases between. The CDR3 region is CASTGQGSTGELFF. In DNA, the CDR3 is TGTGCCAGTACAGGTCAGGGGAGCACCGGGGAGCTGTTTTTT.

This clone has just a few counts. The chain has TRBV18 and TRBJ1-2, with 7 bases aligning to TRBD1. Trimming took 2 bases from V and 4 from J; bases not matched to a gene: 4. The CDR3 totals 14 residues. Germline CDR1 and CDR2: KGHSH and LQKENI. The CDR3: CASSPGRDSYGYTF. The CDR3 DNA follows: TGTGCCAGCTCACCAGGTCGGGACAGCTATGGCTACACCTTC.

J is TRBJ2-7 and V is TRBV28; 8 nucleotides agree with TRBD2. The CDR3 loop spans 13 amino acids. Germline V gene lookup returns CDR1 MDHEN and CDR2 SYDVKM. The trim removed 7 bases at V and 4 bases at J, leaving 6 bases unmatched. CDR3 amino acids: CASNLRGAYEQYF. The CDR3 DNA reads TGTGCCAGCAACCTGCGGGGGGCATACGAGCAGTACTTC. Supplemented by reference TRBV28 and TRBJ2-7, the full variable domain reads DVKVTQSSRYLVKRTGEKVFLECVQDMDHENMFWYRQDPGLGLRLIYFSYDVKMKEKGDIPEGYSVSREKKERFSLILESASTNQTSMYLCASNLRGAYEQYFGPGTRLTVT.

This clone was observed a handful of times. The CDR3: CSAKTGVDTEAFF. CDR3 bases: TGCAGCGCCAAGACAGGGGTGGACACTGAAGCTTTCTTT. J is TRBJ1-1 and V is TRBV29-1; TRBD1 matches at 8 bases. Germline CDR1 SQVTM, CDR2 ANQGSEA. The CDR3 is 13 residues long. V dropped 7 bases and J dropped 3; count of bases not matched to a gene: 7.

This chain uses TRBV6-7 with TRBJ2-7; D is possibly TRBD1 or TRBD2 (5 bases each). TRBV6-7 is filed as an ORF, its function uncertain. With 5 bases removed from V and 2 bases from J, the gap between germline ends came to 16 bases. The CDR3 loop spans 15 amino acids. This CDR3 reads CASSEPGTLTYEQYF. As DNA, the CDR3 is TGTGCCAGCAGTGAACCCGGGACGCTTACCTACGAGCAGTACTTC.

The chain combines TRBV19 with TRBJ1-2, with D hard to call. CDR1 is LNHDA and CDR2 is SQIVND in the germline V gene (reference sequence). V lost 8 bases to trimming and J lost 1 base, with 8 bases between them. The CDR3 consists of 12 residues. This CDR3 reads CASGDINYGYTF. For the CDR3, the DNA is TGTGCCAGTGGAGATATTAACTATGGCTACACCTTC.

In this sample, this clone turned up a few times. The rearrangement links TRBV6-8 to TRBJ2-5; weak D call: TRBD2 (5 bases). The CDR3 is 15 amino acids. Germline assignment: CDR1 MNHGY and CDR2 SAAAGT. The V end was cut by 0 bases, the J end by 0 bases, with 8 bases between. For the CDR3, the DNA is TGTGCCAGCAGTTACTCGTCGGGGTACCAAGAGACCCAGTACTTC. Its protein product is CASSYSSGYQETQYF.

This clone was detected only a few times. This chain connects TRBV28 to TRBJ1-1; tentative D call: TRBD1 (5 bases). Trimming removed 7 bases at V and 0 bases at J, with 15 bases between. The germline CDR1 and CDR2 sequences are MDHEN and SYDVKM. This CDR3 has 15 residues. CDR3 coding DNA: TGTGCCAGCACCCGGGGGTATAGTGTGAACACTGAAGCTTTCTTT. This codes for CASTRGYSVNTEAFF.

The genes are TRBV10-2 and TRBJ2-1; a possible D gene is TRBD1 (6 bases). Trimming shortened V by 0 bases and J by 2 bases, and 14 bases separated the two germline ends. The germline V gene has CDR1 WSHSY and CDR2 SAAADI. This CDR3 is 17 amino acids long. CDR3 bases: TGCGCCAGCAGTGAGTCGAGTTCGGCAGGGGCCTACAATGAGCAGTTCTTC. Its translation is CASSESSSAGAYNEQFF.

V and J are TRBV6-8 and TRBJ2-2, with TRBD2 matching 16 bases. The CDR3 runs to 19 residues. Germline CDR1 reads MNHGY; CDR2 reads SAAAGT. V shed 2 bases, J shed 4 bases, and the junction held 7 bases outside the gene matches. The CDR3 nucleotides read TGTGCCAGCAGTTACCCAGGGACTAGCGGGGGGGCTGGCACCGGGGAGCTGTTTTTT. Encoded protein: CASSYPGTSGGAGTGELFF.

This clone has more than one count but fewer than ten. The genes are TRBV18 and TRBJ2-7; 9 bases are a match to TRBD2. The CDR3 length is 13 residues. CDR1 and CDR2 (germline): KGHSH, LQKENI. Trimming cost V 3 bases and J 6 bases; bases outside gene matches: 3. The CDR3 loop reads CASSPGLAAEQYF. DNA of the CDR3: TGTGCCAGCTCACCGGGACTAGCAGCCGAGCAGTACTTC.

The rearrangement uses TRBV6-7 and TRBJ1-1; the D gene is possibly TRBD1 (5 bases). TRBV6-7 has ORF status, its function being uncertain. CDR3 length: 15 residues. V was pared by 5 bases and J by 4 bases, with 17 bases between. CDR3 nucleotides: TGTGCCAGCAGTGCCGACCCCGACAGACCCACTGAAGCTTTCTTT. Protein sequence: CASSADPDRPTEAFF.

The CDR3 coding sequence is TGTGCCAGCAGTGGAAAGGTAGCGGGAGGACTTGGGGCCAACGTCCTGACTTTC. Its translation: CASSGKVAGGLGANVLTF. The chain recombines TRBV9 with TRBJ2-6; TRBD2 aligns across 10 bases. V gave up 5 bases and J gave up 3 bases; unmatched junction bases: 11. The germline V gene has CDR1 SGDLS and CDR2 YYNGEE. This CDR3 contains 18 residues.

J is TRBJ2-1 and V is TRBV14; D may be TRBD1 (6 bases). The CDR3 totals 17 residues. The V gene lost 2 bases and the J gene lost 3 bases, with 17 bases spanning the gap. Looked up from germline, CDR1 is SGHDN and CDR2 is FVKESK. The CDR3 DNA is TGTGCCAGCAGCCAACGGGCAGGGGTCACTTTCTACAATGAGCAGTTCTTC. Translation gives CASSQRAGVTFYNEQFF.

The rearrangement uses TRBV6-1 and TRBJ1-1, with D perhaps TRBD1 (6 bases). CDR3 size: 14 residues. The germline CDR1 and CDR2 sequences are MNHNS and SASEGT. Trimming shortened V by 5 bases and J by 8 bases, and 18 bases separated the two germline ends. As DNA, the CDR3 is TGTGCCAGCAGTAAAGGACCGGACAGCGTGGAAGCTTTCTTT. Protein sequence: CASSKGPDSVEAFF.